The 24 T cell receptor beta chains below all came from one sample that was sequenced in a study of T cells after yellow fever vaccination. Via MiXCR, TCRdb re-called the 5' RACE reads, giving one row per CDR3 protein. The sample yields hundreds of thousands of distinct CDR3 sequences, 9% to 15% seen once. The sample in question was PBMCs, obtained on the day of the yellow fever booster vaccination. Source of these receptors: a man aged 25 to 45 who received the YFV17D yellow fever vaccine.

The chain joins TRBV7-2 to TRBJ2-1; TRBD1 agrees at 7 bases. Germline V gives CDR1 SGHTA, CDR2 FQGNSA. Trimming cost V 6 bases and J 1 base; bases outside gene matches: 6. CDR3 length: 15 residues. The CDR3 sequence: CASSYGTASYNEQFF. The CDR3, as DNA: TGTGCCAGCAGTTACGGGACAGCTTCCTACAATGAGCAGTTCTTC. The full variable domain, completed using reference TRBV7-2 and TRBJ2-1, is GAGVSQSPSNKVTEKGKDVELRCDPISGHTALYWYRQSLGQGLEFLIYFQGNSAPDKSGLPSDRFSAERTGGSVSTLTIQRTQQEDSAVYLCASSYGTASYNEQFFGPGTRLTVL.

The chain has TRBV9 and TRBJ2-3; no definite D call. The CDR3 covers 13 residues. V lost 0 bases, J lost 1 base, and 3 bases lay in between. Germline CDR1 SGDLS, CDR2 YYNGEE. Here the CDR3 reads CASSVEGTDTQYF. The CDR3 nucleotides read TGTGCCAGCAGCGTAGAGGGCACAGATACGCAGTATTTT.

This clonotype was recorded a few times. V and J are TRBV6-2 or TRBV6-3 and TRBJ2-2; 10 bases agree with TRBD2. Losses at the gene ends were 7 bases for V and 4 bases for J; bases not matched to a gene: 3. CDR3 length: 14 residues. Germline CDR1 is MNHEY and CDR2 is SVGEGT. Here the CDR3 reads CASILAGVTGELFF. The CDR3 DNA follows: TGTGCCAGCATTCTAGCGGGAGTCACCGGGGAGCTGTTTTTT.

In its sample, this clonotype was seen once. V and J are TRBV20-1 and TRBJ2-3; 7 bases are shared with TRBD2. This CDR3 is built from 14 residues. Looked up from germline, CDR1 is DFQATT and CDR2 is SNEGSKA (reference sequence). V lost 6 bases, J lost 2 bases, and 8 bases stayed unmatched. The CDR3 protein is CSAPAGPDTDTQYF. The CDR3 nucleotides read TGCAGTGCCCCAGCGGGGCCGGACACAGATACGCAGTATTTT.

CDR3 bases: TGTGCCAGCAGCCAAGGGTGGGACAGGGGCTCTGGGGCCAACGTCCTGACTTTC. Protein product: CASSQGWDRGSGANVLTF. The V and J genes are TRBV3-1 and TRBJ2-6, with 10 bases matching TRBD1. V was pared by 1 base and J by 0 bases, with 3 bases of the junction left unmatched. Germline V gives CDR1 LGHDT, CDR2 YNNKEL (reference sequence). The CDR3 consists of 18 residues.

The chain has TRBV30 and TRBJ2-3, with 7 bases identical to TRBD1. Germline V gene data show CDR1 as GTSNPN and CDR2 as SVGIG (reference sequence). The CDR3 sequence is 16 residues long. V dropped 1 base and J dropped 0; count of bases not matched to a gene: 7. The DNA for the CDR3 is TGTGCCTGGAGTGCTGACAGGGTTTCGAGCACAGATACGCAGTATTTT. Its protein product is CAWSADRVSSTDTQYF.

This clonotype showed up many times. The CDR3 DNA follows: TGCAGCGTCGGGTGGGGATTTCAGGGCTACACCTTC. Translating gives CSVGWGFQGYTF. The chain carries TRBV29-1 and TRBJ1-2, with no clear D. Trimming left V 6 bases short and J 8 bases short, with 16 bases between. The germline V gene has CDR1 SQVTM and CDR2 ANQGSEA. This CDR3 has 12 amino acids.

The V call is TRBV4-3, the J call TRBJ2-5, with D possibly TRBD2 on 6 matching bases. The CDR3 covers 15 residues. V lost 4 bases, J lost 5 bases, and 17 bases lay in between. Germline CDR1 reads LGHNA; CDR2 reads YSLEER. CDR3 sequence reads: CASSPSGGNRETQYF. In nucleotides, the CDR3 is TGCGCCAGCAGCCCTTCTGGGGGGAACAGGGAGACCCAGTACTTC.

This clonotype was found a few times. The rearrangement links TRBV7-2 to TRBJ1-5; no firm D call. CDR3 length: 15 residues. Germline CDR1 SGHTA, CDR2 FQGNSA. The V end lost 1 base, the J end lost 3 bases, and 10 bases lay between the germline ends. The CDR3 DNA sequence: TGTGCCAGCAGCTTAGACCCAGGATACAATCAGCCCCAGCATTTT. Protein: CASSLDPGYNQPQHF.

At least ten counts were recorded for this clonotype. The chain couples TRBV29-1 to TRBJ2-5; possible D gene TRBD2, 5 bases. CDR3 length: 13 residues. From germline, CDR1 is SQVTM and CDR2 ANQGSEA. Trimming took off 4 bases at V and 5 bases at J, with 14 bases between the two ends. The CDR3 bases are TGCAGCGTTGTGGACCCCCGCGGGGAGACCCAGTACTTC. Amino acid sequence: CSVVDPRGETQYF.

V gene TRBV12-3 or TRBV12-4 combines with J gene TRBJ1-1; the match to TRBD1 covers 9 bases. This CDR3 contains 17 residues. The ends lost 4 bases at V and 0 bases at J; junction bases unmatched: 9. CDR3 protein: CASSSPGQGKMNTEAFF. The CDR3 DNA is TGTGCCAGCAGTTCACCGGGACAGGGTAAAATGAACACTGAAGCTTTCTTT.

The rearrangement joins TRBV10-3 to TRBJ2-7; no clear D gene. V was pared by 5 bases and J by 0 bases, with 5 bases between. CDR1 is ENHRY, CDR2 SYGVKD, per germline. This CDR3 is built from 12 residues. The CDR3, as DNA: TGTGCCATCAGTCTAAACTCCTACGAGCAGTACTTC. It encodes CAISLNSYEQYF.

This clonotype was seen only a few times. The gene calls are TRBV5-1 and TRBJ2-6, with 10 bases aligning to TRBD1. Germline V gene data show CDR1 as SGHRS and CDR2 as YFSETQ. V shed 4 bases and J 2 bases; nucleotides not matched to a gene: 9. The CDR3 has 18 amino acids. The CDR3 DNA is TGCGCCAGCAGCATTAGGACAGGGGGTAAAGCTGGGGCCAACGTCCTGACTTTC. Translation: CASSIRTGGKAGANVLTF.

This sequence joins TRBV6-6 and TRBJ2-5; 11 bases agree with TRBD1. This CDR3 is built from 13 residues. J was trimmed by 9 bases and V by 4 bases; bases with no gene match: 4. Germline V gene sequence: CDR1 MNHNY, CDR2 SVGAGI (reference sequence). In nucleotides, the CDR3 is TGTGCCAGCAGTTTAGCGGGACAGGGGGCCCAGTACTTC. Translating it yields CASSLAGQGAQYF.

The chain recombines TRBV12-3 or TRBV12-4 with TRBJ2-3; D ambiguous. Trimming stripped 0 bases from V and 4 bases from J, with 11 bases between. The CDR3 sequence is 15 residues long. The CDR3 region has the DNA TGTGCCAGCAGTTTAGCGCGGTGGGGTTCAGATACGCAGTATTTT. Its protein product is CASSLARWGSDTQYF.

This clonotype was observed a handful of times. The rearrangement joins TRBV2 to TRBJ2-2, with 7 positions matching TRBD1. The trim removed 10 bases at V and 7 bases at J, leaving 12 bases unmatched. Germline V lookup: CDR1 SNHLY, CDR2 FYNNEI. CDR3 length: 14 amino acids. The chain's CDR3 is CATLRPGQNGELFF. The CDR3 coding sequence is TGTGCCACCCTGCGTCCGGGACAGAACGGGGAGCTGTTTTTT.

In DNA form, the CDR3 reads TGTGCCAGCAGGGCACCCCCCGGGACACAAAACACCGGGGAGCTGTTTTTT. It translates to CASRAPPGTQNTGELFF. The V and J genes are TRBV7-9 and TRBJ2-2, with TRBD1 as a possible D gene (6 bases). Trimming removed 6 bases at V and 2 bases at J, with 19 bases between. Germline V gene lookup returns CDR1 SEHNR and CDR2 FQNEAQ (reference sequence). CDR3 size: 17 residues.

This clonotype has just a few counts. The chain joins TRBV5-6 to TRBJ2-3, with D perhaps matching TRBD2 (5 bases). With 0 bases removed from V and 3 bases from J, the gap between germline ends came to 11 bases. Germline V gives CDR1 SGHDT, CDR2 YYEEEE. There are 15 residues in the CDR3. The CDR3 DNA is TGTGCCAGCAGCTTGGACGTGGGAGAAACAGATACGCAGTATTTT. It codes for CASSLDVGETDTQYF.

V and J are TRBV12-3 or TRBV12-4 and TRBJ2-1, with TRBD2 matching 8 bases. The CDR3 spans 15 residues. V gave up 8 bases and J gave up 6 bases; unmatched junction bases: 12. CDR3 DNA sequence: TGTGCCAGCCGGGGGGGGGAGGAAGGGTTCAATGAGCAGTTCTTC. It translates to CASRGGEEGFNEQFF.

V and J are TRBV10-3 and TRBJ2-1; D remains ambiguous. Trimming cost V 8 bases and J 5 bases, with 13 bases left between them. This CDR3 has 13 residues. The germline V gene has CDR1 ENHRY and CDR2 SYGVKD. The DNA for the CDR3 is TGTGCCATCCGAGCGATACCAGACAATGAGCAGTTCTTC. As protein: CAIRAIPDNEQFF.

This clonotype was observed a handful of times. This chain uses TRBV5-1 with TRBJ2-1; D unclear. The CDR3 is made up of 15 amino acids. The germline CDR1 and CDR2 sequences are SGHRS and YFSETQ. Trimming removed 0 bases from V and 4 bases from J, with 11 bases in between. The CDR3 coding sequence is TGCGCCAGCAGCTTGGATGGCTCTGGGTACAATGAGCAGTTCTTC. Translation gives CASSLDGSGYNEQFF.

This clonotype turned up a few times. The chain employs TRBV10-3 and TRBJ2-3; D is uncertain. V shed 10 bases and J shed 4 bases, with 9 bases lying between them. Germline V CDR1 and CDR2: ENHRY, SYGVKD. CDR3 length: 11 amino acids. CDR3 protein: CATNAADTQYF. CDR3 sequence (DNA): TGTGCCACCAATGCAGCAGATACGCAGTATTTT.

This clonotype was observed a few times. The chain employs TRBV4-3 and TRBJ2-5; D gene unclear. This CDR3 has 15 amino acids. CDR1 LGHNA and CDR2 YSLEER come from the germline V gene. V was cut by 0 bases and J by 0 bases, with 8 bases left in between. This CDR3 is CASSQDFSYQETQYF. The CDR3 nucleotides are TGCGCCAGCAGCCAAGATTTTAGCTACCAAGAGACCCAGTACTTC.

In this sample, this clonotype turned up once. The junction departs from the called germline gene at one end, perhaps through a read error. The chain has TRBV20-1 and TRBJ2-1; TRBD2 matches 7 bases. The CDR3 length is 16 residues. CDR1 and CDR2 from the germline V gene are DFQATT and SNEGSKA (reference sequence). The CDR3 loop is CCARDGGVGPYNEQFF. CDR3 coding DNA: TGCTGTGCTAGAGATGGGGGGGTGGGGCCTTACAATGAGCAGTTCTTC.